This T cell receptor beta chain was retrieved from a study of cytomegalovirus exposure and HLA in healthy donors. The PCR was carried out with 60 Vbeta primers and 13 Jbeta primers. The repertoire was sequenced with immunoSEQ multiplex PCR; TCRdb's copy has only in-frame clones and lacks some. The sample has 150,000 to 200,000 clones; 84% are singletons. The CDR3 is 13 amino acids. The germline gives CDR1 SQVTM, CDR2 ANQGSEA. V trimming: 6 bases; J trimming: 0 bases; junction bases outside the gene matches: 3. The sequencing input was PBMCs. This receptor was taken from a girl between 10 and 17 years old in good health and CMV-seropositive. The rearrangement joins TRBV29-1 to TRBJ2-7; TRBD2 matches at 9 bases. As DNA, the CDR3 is TGCAGCGTCGAGCGGGGGGACTCCTACGAGCAGTACTTC. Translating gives CSVERGDSYEQYF.